Listed below are T cell receptor beta chains from one sample, sequenced in a study of T-cell reconstitution after alpha-beta-depleted transplantation in children. MiXCR, run by TCRdb on the PCR reads, gives a single entry per CDR3 protein. The sample records about 540,000 distinct CDR3 sequences, 25% to 30% being singletons. The sample in question was PBMCs, obtained before TCRalphabeta/CD19-depleted stem cell transplant. The receptors derive from a boy less than two years old with Wiskott-Aldrich syndrome, due to receive a stem cell transplant. Each CDR3 is given with its conserved first and last residue. D genes are given only for firm matches. Only part of the rows carry a size: once, few, many, or a class if the clone is expanded.

>TRBJ2-7|TRBV5-1|few|TRBD1
CASSLGQAPYEQYF
TGCGCCAGCAGCCTGGGACAGGCACCCTACGAGCAGTACTTC
>TRBJ1-1|TRBV7-9|-|TRBD1
CASSAENRGIGEAFF
TGTGCCAGCAGCGCCGAAAACAGGGGAATAGGTGAAGCTTTCTTT
>TRBJ2-5|TRBV5-1|-|-
CASSLISGLEETQYF
TGCGCCAGCAGCTTGATTAGCGGATTAGAAGAGACCCAGTACTTC
>TRBJ2-7|TRBV27|-|TRBD1
CASSPDTGVFEQYF
TGTGCCAGCAGTCCAGATACAGGGGTTTTCGAGCAGTACTTC
>TRBJ2-3|TRBV28|few|-
CASSFGRYTQYF
TGTGCCAGCAGTTTTGGGAGATATACGCAGTATTTT
>TRBJ2-2|TRBV5-1|few|-
CASGYRGGIQNTGELFF
TGCGCCAGCGGATACAGGGGGGGTATCCAGAACACCGGGGAGCTGTTTTTT
>TRBJ2-5|TRBV10-3|-|TRBD1
CAISGGIAGQGFQETQYF
TGTGCCATCAGTGGGGGGATAGCTGGACAGGGGTTCCAAGAGACCCAGTACTTC
>TRBJ1-2|TRBV3-1|-|-
CASSQVSGYTF
TGTGCCAGCAGCCAAGTAAGCGGCTACACCTTC
>TRBJ2-1|TRBV5-1|-|TRBD2
CASRTGTSGIYEQFF
TGCGCCAGCAGGACCGGGACTAGCGGGATCTATGAGCAGTTCTTC
>TRBJ2-5|TRBV28|-|TRBD1
CASSSEDRETQYF
TGTGCCAGCAGTTCCGAGGACAGGGAGACCCAGTACTTC
>TRBJ2-5|TRBV4-2|-|-
CASSQGTVSGFKETQYF
TGTGCCAGCAGCCAAGGAACTGTCTCAGGGTTCAAGGAGACCCAGTACTTC